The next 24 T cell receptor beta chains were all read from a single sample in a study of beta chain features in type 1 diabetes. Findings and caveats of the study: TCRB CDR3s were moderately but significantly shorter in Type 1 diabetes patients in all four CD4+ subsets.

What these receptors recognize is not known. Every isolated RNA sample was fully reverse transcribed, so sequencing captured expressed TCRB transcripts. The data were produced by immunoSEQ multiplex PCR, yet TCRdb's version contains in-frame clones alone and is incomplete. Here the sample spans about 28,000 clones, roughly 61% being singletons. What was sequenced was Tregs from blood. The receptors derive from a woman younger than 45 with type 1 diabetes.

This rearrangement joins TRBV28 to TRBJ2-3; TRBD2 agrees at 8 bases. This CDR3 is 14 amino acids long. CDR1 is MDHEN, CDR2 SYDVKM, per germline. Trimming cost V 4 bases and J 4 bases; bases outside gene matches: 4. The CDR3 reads CASSSSGSADTQYF. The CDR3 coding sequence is TGTGCCAGCAGTTCCAGCGGGAGTGCAGATACGCAGTATTTT.

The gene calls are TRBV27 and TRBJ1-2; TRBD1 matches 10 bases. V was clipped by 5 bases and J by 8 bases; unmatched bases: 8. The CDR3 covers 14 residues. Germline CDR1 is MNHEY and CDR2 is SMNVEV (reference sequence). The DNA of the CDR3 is TGTGCCAGCAGTACGGGACAGGGGATCTTCGGCTACACCTTC. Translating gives CASSTGQGIFGYTF.

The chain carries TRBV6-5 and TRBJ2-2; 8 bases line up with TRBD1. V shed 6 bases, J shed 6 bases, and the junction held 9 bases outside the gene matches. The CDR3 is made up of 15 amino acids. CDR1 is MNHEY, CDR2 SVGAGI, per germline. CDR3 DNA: TGTGCCAGCAGAGCGACTCCAGGGGGCCCCGGGGAGCTGTTTTTT. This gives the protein CASRATPGGPGELFF.

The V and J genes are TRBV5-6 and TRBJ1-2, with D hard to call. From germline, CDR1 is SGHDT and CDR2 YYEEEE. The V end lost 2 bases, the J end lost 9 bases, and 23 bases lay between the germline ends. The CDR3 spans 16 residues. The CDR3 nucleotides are TGTGCCAGCAGCTTTGTGGGAGGTTCAGGAGGTAACAGCTACACCTTC. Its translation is CASSFVGGSGGNSYTF.

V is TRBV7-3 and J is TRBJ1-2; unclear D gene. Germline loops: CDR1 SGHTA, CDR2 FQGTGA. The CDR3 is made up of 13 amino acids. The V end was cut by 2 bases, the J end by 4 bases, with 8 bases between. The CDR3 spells CASSLGPSYGYTF. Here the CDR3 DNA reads TGTGCCAGCAGCTTAGGCCCGTCCTATGGCTACACCTTC. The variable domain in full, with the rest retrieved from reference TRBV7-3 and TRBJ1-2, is GAGVSQTPSNKVTEKGKYVELRCDPISGHTALYWYRQSLGQGPEFLIYFQGTGAADDSGLPNDRFFAVRPEGSVSTLKIQRTERGDSAVYLCASSLGPSYGYTFGSGTRLTVV.

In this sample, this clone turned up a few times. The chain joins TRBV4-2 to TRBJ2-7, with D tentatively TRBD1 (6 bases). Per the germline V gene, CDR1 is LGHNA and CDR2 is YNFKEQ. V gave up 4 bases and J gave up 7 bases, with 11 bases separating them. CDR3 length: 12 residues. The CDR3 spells CASSRATGEQYF. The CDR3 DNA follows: TGTGCCAGCAGCCGAGCCACAGGGGAGCAGTACTTC.

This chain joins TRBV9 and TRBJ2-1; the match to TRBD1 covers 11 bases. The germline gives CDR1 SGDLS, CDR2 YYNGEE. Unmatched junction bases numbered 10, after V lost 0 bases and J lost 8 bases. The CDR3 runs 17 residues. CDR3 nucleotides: TGTGCCAGCAGCGTAGCACCCCCGGGACAGGGGGAGGATGAGCAGTTCTTC. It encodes CASSVAPPGQGEDEQFF.

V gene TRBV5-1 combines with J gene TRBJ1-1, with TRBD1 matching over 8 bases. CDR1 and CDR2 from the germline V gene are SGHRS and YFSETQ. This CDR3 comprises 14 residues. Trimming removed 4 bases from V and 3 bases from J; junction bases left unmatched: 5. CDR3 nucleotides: TGCGCCAGCAGCCCAGGGGGCTTGGACACTGAAGCTTTCTTT. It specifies CASSPGGLDTEAFF.

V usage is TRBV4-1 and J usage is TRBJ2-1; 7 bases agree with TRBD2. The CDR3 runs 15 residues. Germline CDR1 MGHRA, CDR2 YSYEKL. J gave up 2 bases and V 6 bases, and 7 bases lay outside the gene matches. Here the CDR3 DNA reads TGCGCCAGCAGGAGGGAGGGAGGCGCCTACAATGAGCAGTTCTTC. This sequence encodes CASRREGGAYNEQFF.

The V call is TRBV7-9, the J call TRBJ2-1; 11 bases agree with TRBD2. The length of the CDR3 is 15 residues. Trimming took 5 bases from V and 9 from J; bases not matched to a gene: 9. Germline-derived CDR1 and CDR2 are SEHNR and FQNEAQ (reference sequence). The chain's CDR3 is CASSPMTSGKIEQFF. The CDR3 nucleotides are TGTGCCAGCAGCCCTATGACTAGCGGGAAAATTGAGCAGTTCTTC.

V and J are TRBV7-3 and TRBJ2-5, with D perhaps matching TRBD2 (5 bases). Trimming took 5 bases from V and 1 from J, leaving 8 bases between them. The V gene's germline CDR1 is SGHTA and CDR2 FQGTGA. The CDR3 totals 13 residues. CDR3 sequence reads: CASSLALQETQYF. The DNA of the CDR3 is TGTGCCAGCAGCCTAGCCCTCCAAGAGACCCAGTACTTC. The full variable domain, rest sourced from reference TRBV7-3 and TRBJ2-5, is GAGVSQTPSNKVTEKGKYVELRCDPISGHTALYWYRQSLGQGPEFLIYFQGTGAADDSGLPNDRFFAVRPEGSVSTLKIQRTERGDSAVYLCASSLALQETQYFGPGTRLLVL.

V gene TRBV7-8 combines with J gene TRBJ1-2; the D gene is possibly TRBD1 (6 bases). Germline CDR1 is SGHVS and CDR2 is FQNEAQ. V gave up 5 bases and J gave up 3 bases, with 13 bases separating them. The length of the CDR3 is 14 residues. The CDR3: CASSLLGGDYGYTF. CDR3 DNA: TGTGCCAGCAGCCTTCTAGGGGGGGACTATGGCTACACCTTC.

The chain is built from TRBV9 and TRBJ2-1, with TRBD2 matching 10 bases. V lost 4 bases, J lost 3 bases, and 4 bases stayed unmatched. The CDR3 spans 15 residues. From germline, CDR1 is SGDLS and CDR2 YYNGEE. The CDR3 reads CASSPGLADYNEQFF. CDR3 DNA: TGTGCCAGCAGCCCAGGACTAGCGGACTACAATGAGCAGTTCTTC.

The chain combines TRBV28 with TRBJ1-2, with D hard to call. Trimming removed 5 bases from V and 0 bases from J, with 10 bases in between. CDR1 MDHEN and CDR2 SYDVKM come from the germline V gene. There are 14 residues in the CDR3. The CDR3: CASSNSLTNYGYTF. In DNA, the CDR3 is TGTGCCAGCAGTAATTCCCTTACTAACTATGGCTACACCTTC.

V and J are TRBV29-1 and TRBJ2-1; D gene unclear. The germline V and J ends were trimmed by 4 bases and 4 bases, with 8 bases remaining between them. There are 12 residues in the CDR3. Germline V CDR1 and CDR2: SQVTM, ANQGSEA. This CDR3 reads CSVVPNYNEQFF. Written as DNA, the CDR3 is TGCAGCGTTGTTCCTAATTACAATGAGCAGTTCTTC.

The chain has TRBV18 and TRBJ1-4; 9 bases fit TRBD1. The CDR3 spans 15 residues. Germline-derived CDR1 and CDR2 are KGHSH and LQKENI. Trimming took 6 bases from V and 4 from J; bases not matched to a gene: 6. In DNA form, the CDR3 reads TGTGCCAGCTCGCTGGACAGGGGCCTTAATGAAAAACTGTTTTTT. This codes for CASSLDRGLNEKLFF.

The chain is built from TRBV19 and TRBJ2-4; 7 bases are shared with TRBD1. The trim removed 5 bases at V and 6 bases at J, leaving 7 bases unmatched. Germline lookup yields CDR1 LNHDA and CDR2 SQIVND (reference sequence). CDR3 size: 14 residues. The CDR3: CASSSGTALNIQYF. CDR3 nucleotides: TGTGCCAGTAGTTCTGGGACAGCGCTAAACATTCAGTACTTC.

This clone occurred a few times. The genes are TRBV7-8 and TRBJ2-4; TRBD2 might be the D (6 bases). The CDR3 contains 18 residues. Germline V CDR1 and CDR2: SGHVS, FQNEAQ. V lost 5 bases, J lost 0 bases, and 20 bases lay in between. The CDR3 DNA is TGTGCCAGCAGCGCGGGGCCGGGAGCGAGTAGAGCCAAAAACATTCAGTACTTC. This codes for CASSAGPGASRAKNIQYF.

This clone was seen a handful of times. This chain's CDR3 is CSVLGVGYEQYF. DNA for the CDR3: TGCAGCGTCCTCGGGGTCGGATACGAGCAGTACTTC. This sequence joins TRBV29-1 and TRBJ2-7; maybe TRBD2 (5 bases). This CDR3 is 12 amino acids long. V was shortened by 6 bases and J by 4 bases, with 13 bases between the two germline ends. Germline CDR1 SQVTM, CDR2 ANQGSEA.

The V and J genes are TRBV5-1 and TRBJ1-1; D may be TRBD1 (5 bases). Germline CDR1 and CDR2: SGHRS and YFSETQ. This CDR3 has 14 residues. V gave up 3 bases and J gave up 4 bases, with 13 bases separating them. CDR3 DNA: TGCGCCAGCAGCTCCGGGCAGGGTGGCACTGAAGCTTTCTTT. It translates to CASSSGQGGTEAFF.

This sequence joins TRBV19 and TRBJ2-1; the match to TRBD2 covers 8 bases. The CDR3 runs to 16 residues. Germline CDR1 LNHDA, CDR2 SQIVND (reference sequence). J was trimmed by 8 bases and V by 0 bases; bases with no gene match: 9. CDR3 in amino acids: CASSIDHGGRIYEQFF. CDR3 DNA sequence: TGTGCCAGTAGTATAGACCATGGCGGGAGGATCTATGAGCAGTTCTTC.

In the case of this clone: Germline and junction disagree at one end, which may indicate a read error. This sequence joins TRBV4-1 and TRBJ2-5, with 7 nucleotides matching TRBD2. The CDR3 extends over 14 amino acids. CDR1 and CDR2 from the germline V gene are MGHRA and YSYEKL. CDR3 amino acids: CASSQDIGREIQYF. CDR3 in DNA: TGCGCCAGCAGCCAAGACATAGGGCGGGAGATCCAGTACTTC.

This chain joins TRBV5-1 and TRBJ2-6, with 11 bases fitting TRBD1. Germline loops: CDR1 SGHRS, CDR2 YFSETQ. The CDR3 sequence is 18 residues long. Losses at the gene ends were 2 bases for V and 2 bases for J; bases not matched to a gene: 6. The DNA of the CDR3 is TGCGCCAGCAGCTTAAACGGACAGGGGGCTGCTGGGGCCAACGTCCTGACTTTC. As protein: CASSLNGQGAAGANVLTF.

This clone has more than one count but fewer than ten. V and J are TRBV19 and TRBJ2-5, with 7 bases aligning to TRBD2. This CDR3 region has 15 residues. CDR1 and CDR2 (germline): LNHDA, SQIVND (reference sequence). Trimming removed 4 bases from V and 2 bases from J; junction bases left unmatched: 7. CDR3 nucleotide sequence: TGTGCCAGTAGTAATCTAGCGGCCACTCAAGAGACCCAGTACTTC. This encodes CASSNLAATQETQYF. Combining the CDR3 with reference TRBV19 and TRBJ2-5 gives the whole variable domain DGGITQSPKYLFRKEGQNVTLSCEQNLNHDAMYWYRQDPGQGLRLIYYSQIVNDFQKGDIAEGYSVSREKKESFPLTVTSAQKNPTAFYLCASSNLAATQETQYFGPGTRLLVL.